The rows below give T cell receptor beta chains drawn from one sample of a study of radiation and T cells in renal cell carcinoma. Measured with immunoSEQ multiplex PCR; TCRdb has only the in-frame clones, and not every one. The sample has approximately 61,000 clones; just over 75% are singletons. The sequenced sample was blood, obtained from a patient whose treatment included radiotherapy and nephrectomy. All receptors come from a man in his fifties or sixties with renal cell carcinoma. CDR3s include the opening cysteine and the closing phenylalanine or tryptophan. A D gene is named only where the DNA matches it firmly. Clone size is not always given. Where it is, it says once, few, many or a class for expanded clones.

clone_size: few
j_call: TRBJ1-5
d_call: .
v_call: TRBV7-2
cdr3_aa: CASSLAHPDKPAPAF
cdr3_nt: TGTGCCAGCAGCTTAGCGCACCCTGACAAGCCAGCCCCAGCATTT

clone_size: .
j_call: TRBJ2-3
d_call: TRBD2
v_call: TRBV6-6
cdr3_aa: CASSYGTSGETDTQYF
cdr3_nt: TGTGCCAGCAGTTACGGCACTAGCGGGGAGACAGATACGCAGTATTTT

clone_size: .
j_call: TRBJ2-5
d_call: .
v_call: TRBV18
cdr3_aa: CASSPPGETQYF
cdr3_nt: TGTGCCAGCTCACCTCCGGGAGAGACCCAGTACTTC

clone_size: few
j_call: TRBJ1-1
d_call: .
v_call: TRBV30
cdr3_aa: CAWSWPVGRAFF
cdr3_nt: TGTGCCTGGAGTTGGCCCGTTGGAAGGGCTTTCTTT

clone_size: .
j_call: TRBJ1-5
d_call: .
v_call: TRBV9
cdr3_aa: CASSADSNQPQHF
cdr3_nt: TGTGCCAGCAGCGCAGATAGCAATCAGCCCCAGCATTTT

clone_size: .
j_call: TRBJ2-1
d_call: TRBD2
v_call: TRBV7-2
cdr3_aa: CAKPGLTNNEQFF
cdr3_nt: TGTGCCAAACCGGGACTAACCAACAATGAGCAGTTCTTC

clone_size: .
j_call: TRBJ1-2
d_call: .
v_call: TRBV30
cdr3_aa: CAWFRDVVYGYTF
cdr3_nt: TGTGCCTGGTTCCGGGACGTTGTTTATGGCTACACCTTC

clone_size: few
j_call: TRBJ2-1
d_call: TRBD1
v_call: TRBV18
cdr3_aa: CASSLGQGGYNEQFF
cdr3_nt: TGTGCCAGCTCTCTAGGACAGGGGGGTTACAATGAGCAGTTCTTC

clone_size: .
j_call: TRBJ1-2
d_call: .
v_call: TRBV6-1
cdr3_aa: CASSEAGTVNYGYTF
cdr3_nt: TGTGCCAGCAGTGAAGCGGGGACGGTCAACTATGGCTACACCTTC

clone_size: .
j_call: TRBJ1-2
d_call: TRBD1
v_call: TRBV4-2
cdr3_aa: CASSQEGRQGDGYTF
cdr3_nt: TGTGCCAGCAGCCAAGAAGGGCGCCAGGGGGATGGCTACACCTTC

clone_size: .
j_call: TRBJ2-1
d_call: .
v_call: TRBV5-1
cdr3_aa: CASSWTPRQGARVTSGNEQFF
cdr3_nt: TGCGCCAGCAGCTGGACTCCTAGACAGGGGGCGCGGGTGACTAGCGGCAATGAGCAGTTCTTC

clone_size: .
j_call: TRBJ1-5
d_call: .
v_call: TRBV5-1
cdr3_aa: CASSLGLSNQPQHF
cdr3_nt: TGCGCCAGCAGCTTGGGGTTGAGCAATCAGCCCCAGCATTTT

clone_size: .
j_call: TRBJ2-5
d_call: .
v_call: TRBV7-6
cdr3_aa: CASSSHRSETQYF
cdr3_nt: TGTGCCAGCAGCTCGCACCGATCGGAGACCCAGTACTTC

clone_size: .
j_call: TRBJ2-2
d_call: TRBD2
v_call: TRBV4-1
cdr3_aa: CASSRGLAEWPGELFF
cdr3_nt: TGCGCCAGCAGCCGCGGACTAGCGGAATGGCCCGGGGAGCTGTTTTTT

clone_size: .
j_call: TRBJ1-2
d_call: .
v_call: TRBV7-9
cdr3_aa: CASSSTVLYGYTF
cdr3_nt: TGTGCCAGCAGCTCGACAGTTCTGTATGGCTACACCTTC

clone_size: .
j_call: TRBJ2-3
d_call: .
v_call: TRBV5-1
cdr3_aa: CASSLQGTSTDTQYF
cdr3_nt: TGCGCCAGCAGCCTGCAGGGGACCAGCACAGATACGCAGTATTTT

clone_size: .
j_call: TRBJ2-4
d_call: .
v_call: TRBV5-1
cdr3_aa: CASSSDPKNIQYF
cdr3_nt: TGCGCCAGCAGCAGTGATCCAAAAAACATTCAGTACTTC

clone_size: .
j_call: TRBJ2-3
d_call: .
v_call: TRBV5-1
cdr3_aa: CASSSQTTRTLLSGSQYF
cdr3_nt: TGCGCCAGCAGCTCACAAACCACCAGGACCCTCCTATCGGGGTCGCAGTATTTT

clone_size: .
j_call: TRBJ1-3
d_call: .
v_call: TRBV7-7
cdr3_aa: CASSLPEVGLSGNTIYF
cdr3_nt: TGTGCCAGCAGCTTACCCGAGGTCGGTCTCTCTGGAAACACCATATATTTT

clone_size: .
j_call: TRBJ1-3
d_call: .
v_call: TRBV29-1
cdr3_aa: CSVDPRSASGNTIYF
cdr3_nt: TGCAGCGTTGATCCTAGATCGGCTTCTGGAAACACCATATATTTT

clone_size: few
j_call: TRBJ2-5
d_call: .
v_call: TRBV25-1
cdr3_aa: CASSVVPGTQYF
cdr3_nt: TGTGCCAGCAGTGTTGTTCCAGGGACCCAGTACTTC

clone_size: .
j_call: TRBJ1-1
d_call: .
v_call: TRBV10-2
cdr3_aa: CASGTAGSPEAFF
cdr3_nt: TGCGCCAGCGGGACGGCCGGGAGCCCTGAAGCTTTCTTT

clone_size: .
j_call: TRBJ1-6
d_call: TRBD1
v_call: TRBV5-1
cdr3_aa: CASSITGTGSSPLHF
cdr3_nt: TGCGCCAGCAGCATCACCGGGACAGGGAGTTCACCCCTCCACTTT

clone_size: .
j_call: TRBJ1-1
d_call: .
v_call: TRBV19
cdr3_aa: CASSDFGLMNTEAFF
cdr3_nt: TGTGCCAGTAGTGATTTTGGACTTATGAACACTGAAGCTTTCTTT

clone_size: .
j_call: TRBJ2-3
d_call: TRBD2
v_call: TRBV11-3
cdr3_aa: CASSPPTSGIAATQYF
cdr3_nt: TGTGCCAGCAGCCCCCCGACTAGCGGGATCGCAGCTACGCAGTATTTT

clone_size: .
j_call: TRBJ2-7
d_call: .
v_call: TRBV27
cdr3_aa: CASSLNRRIDEQCF
cdr3_nt: TGTGCCAGCAGTTTAAACAGGAGGATCGACGAGCAGTGCTTC

clone_size: once
j_call: TRBJ1-1
d_call: TRBD1
v_call: TRBV15
cdr3_aa: CATSFRTGESFF
cdr3_nt: TGTGCCACCAGCTTCCGGACAGGGGAATCTTTCTTT

clone_size: once
j_call: TRBJ2-1
d_call: .
v_call: TRBV19
cdr3_aa: CASSIGAGPLYNEQFF
cdr3_nt: TGTGCCAGTAGTATTGGTGCAGGGCCCCTCTACAATGAGCAGTTCTTC

clone_size: .
j_call: TRBJ2-5
d_call: .
v_call: TRBV27
cdr3_aa: CASSLPSGSQYF
cdr3_nt: TGTGCCAGCAGTTTACCATCGGGATCCCAGTACTTC

clone_size: .
j_call: TRBJ2-1
d_call: TRBD2
v_call: TRBV10-1
cdr3_aa: CASSLDLAGKYNEQFF
cdr3_nt: TGCGCCAGCAGTTTGGATTTAGCGGGGAAGTACAATGAGCAGTTCTTC

clone_size: once
j_call: TRBJ2-1
d_call: .
v_call: TRBV19
cdr3_aa: CASSRLLSYNEQFF
cdr3_nt: TGTGCCAGTAGTAGGCTTTTATCCTACAATGAGCAGTTCTTC

clone_size: .
j_call: TRBJ1-4
d_call: .
v_call: TRBV6-1
cdr3_aa: CASMRGRSNEKLFF
cdr3_nt: TGTGCCAGCATGAGGGGTCGTAGTAATGAAAAACTGTTTTTT